These 21 T cell receptor beta chains were all obtained from the same sample, sequenced in a study of blood T cells in healthy people across ages (dated by TCRdb to 2014 to 2015). The library came from 5' RACE. For sequencing, an Illumina HiSeq 2500 was employed. The second PCR ran for about 6 to 12 cycles and used a J-beta primer mix along with a sample-barcoded 5' primer. Using fastp at Q25 and MiXCR, TCRdb reprocessed the public reads and kept productive beta chains. Rows matching on CDR3 protein sequence are summarized as one entry with the most common DNA and genes. The sample table shows some 690,000 distinct CDR3 sequences, and 22% are seen once. Jointly, the top ten make up around a fifth of the sample. Material for sequencing was blood. The receptors stem from a man in his 70s in good health.

The gene calls are TRBV20-1 and TRBJ1-2; 8 bases line up with TRBD1. This CDR3 comprises 12 residues. Germline assignment: CDR1 DFQATT and CDR2 SNEGSKA (reference sequence). Written as DNA, the CDR3 is TGCAATGCCTATCGGGGACAGGATGGCTACACCTTC. Its protein product is CNAYRGQDGYTF.

The sample holds a few counts of this clonotype. The chain couples TRBV7-9 to TRBJ2-5; 8 nucleotides agree with TRBD1. V lost 7 bases, J lost 4 bases, and 8 bases stayed unmatched. The germline CDR1 and CDR2 sequences are SEHNR and FQNEAQ (reference sequence). This CDR3 has 14 residues. In nucleotides, the CDR3 is TGTGCCAGCAACGGACAGGGTTCGGGAGAGACCCAGTACTTC. Its protein is CASNGQGSGETQYF.

The chain carries TRBV4-2 and TRBJ1-4; the D is unclear. From germline, CDR1 is LGHNA and CDR2 YNFKEQ. V gave up 0 bases and J gave up 6 bases, with 5 bases separating them. The CDR3 runs to 13 residues. CDR3 DNA: TGTGCCAGCAGCCAAGATCATTATGAAAAACTGTTTTTT. The encoded protein is CASSQDHYEKLFF.

Only a few counts were recorded for this clonotype. CDR3 residues: CASSSGSAGVGELFF. The DNA for the CDR3 is TGTGCCAGCAGCTCAGGCTCAGCGGGAGTCGGGGAGCTGTTTTTT. V gene TRBV12-3 or TRBV12-4 combines with J gene TRBJ2-2; 8 nucleotides agree with TRBD2. The CDR3 covers 15 residues. V lost 6 bases to trimming and J lost 7 bases; unmatched junction nucleotides: 10.

The chain employs TRBV7-9 and TRBJ2-5, with TRBD2 matching 10 bases. CDR3 size: 16 residues. From germline, CDR1 is SEHNR and CDR2 FQNEAQ (reference sequence). V trimming: 3 bases; J trimming: 1 base; junction bases outside the gene matches: 5. DNA of the CDR3: TGTGCCAGCAGCTTCGGGACTAGCGCCACCCAAGAGACCCAGTACTTC. Residues: CASSFGTSATQETQYF. Combining the CDR3 with reference TRBV7-9 and TRBJ2-5 gives the whole variable domain DTGVSQNPRHKITKRGQNVTFRCDPISEHNRLYWYRQTLGQGPEFLTYFQNEAQLEKSRLLSDRFSAERPKGSFSTLEIQRTEQGDSAMYLCASSFGTSATQETQYFGPGTRLLVL.

The gene calls are TRBV5-5 and TRBJ2-3; 12 bases match TRBD1. The CDR3 is made up of 16 amino acids. V trimming: 3 bases; J trimming: 4 bases; junction bases outside the gene matches: 6. Germline V gene data show CDR1 as SGHKS and CDR2 as YYEKEE (reference sequence). The CDR3 protein is CASSWAGTGGADTQYF. The CDR3 DNA sequence: TGTGCCAGCAGCTGGGCCGGGACAGGGGGCGCAGATACGCAGTATTTT.

This clonotype was seen a few times. V gene TRBV25-1 combines with J gene TRBJ1-2, with 7 nucleotides matching TRBD1. J gave up 6 bases and V 4 bases, and 14 bases lay outside the gene matches. Germline V gene lookup returns CDR1 MGHDK and CDR2 SYGVNS. The CDR3 is 16 residues long. Written as DNA, the CDR3 is TGTGCCAGCAGTGTCACGTGGGACAGTCATTGGCATGGCTACACCTTC. It specifies CASSVTWDSHWHGYTF.

This clonotype was counted between two and nine times. The V gene is TRBV12-3 or TRBV12-4, the J gene TRBJ1-5, with D unresolved. Trimming stripped 1 base from V and 9 bases from J, with 13 bases between. This CDR3 comprises 14 residues. The CDR3, as DNA: TGTGCCAGCAGTTTAGAGACGGGTAGTCGGCCCCAGCATTTT. Translated: CASSLETGSRPQHF.

In its sample, this clonotype was seen a few times. The rearrangement links TRBV5-1 to TRBJ1-1, with unresolved D. This CDR3 region has 14 residues. Trimming removed 1 base from V and 1 base from J, with 8 bases in between. The germline CDR1 and CDR2 sequences are SGHRS and YFSETQ. The CDR3 is CASSLTATNTEAFF. For the CDR3, the DNA is TGCGCCAGCAGCTTGACGGCTACGAACACTGAAGCTTTCTTT.

The chain is built from TRBV20-1 and TRBJ2-7, with 7 bases fitting TRBD2. The CDR3 totals 15 residues. CDR1 and CDR2 from the germline V gene are DFQATT and SNEGSKA (reference sequence). V lost 0 bases to trimming and J lost 1 base; unmatched junction nucleotides: 6. The CDR3 sequence: CSARDSASGSYEQYF. CDR3 in DNA: TGCAGTGCTAGAGATTCTGCTAGCGGATCCTACGAGCAGTACTTC.

There are a few counts of this clonotype. This chain links TRBV20-1 with TRBJ1-1; TRBD1 matches at 10 bases. The CDR3 sequence is 12 residues long. V shed 5 bases and J 11 bases; nucleotides not matched to a gene: 8. The germline V gene encodes CDR1 DFQATT and CDR2 SNEGSKA (reference sequence). The CDR3 nucleotides read TGCAGTGCTTCCGGGACAGGGGTCGGGGCTTTCTTT. Residues: CSASGTGVGAFF.

The chain is built from TRBV3-1 and TRBJ2-7; the D is unclear. Trimming removed 1 base at V and 3 bases at J, with 7 bases between. Per germline, CDR1 LGHDT and CDR2 YNNKEL (reference sequence). This CDR3 spans 13 amino acids. The CDR3 DNA reads TGTGCCAGCAGCCAAGGCCTCTACTACGAGCAGTACGTC. As protein: CASSQGLYYEQYV.

Concerning this clonotype: The junction shows a germline mismatch at one end, possibly a read error. V usage is TRBV5-6 and J usage is TRBJ2-5, with a tentative D call TRBD2 (7 bases). The CDR3 is 12 amino acids. Germline-derived CDR1 and CDR2 are SGHDT and YYEEEE. In DNA, the CDR3 is TGTGCCAGCAGCTCGGAGAGGGGGAGGGAGTTCTTC. Protein: CASSSERGREFF.

This chain joins TRBV5-1 and TRBJ1-2; D is ambiguous. This CDR3 contains 15 residues. V lost 4 bases to trimming and J lost 1 base, with 14 bases between them. Germline lookup yields CDR1 SGHRS and CDR2 YFSETQ. The CDR3: CASSVGGSNNYGYTF. The CDR3 DNA is TGCGCCAGCAGCGTTGGAGGGTCTAATAACTATGGCTACACCTTC. The whole variable domain, remainder taken from reference TRBV5-1 and TRBJ1-2, is KAGVTQTPRYLIKTRGQQVTLSCSPISGHRSVSWYQQTPGQGLQFLFEYFSETQRNKGNFPGRFSGRQFSNSRSEMNVSTLELGDSALYLCASSVGGSNNYGYTFGSGTRLTVV.

This clonotype was counted only a few times. This chain connects TRBV6-1 to TRBJ2-1, with 7 bases fitting TRBD2. J gave up 6 bases and V 2 bases, and 7 bases lay outside the gene matches. The CDR3 runs to 15 residues. Germline V gene lookup returns CDR1 MNHNS and CDR2 SASEGT. DNA of the CDR3: TGTGCCAGCAGTGAACAGGGAGGGTTCGGCAATGAGCAGTTCTTC. Protein product: CASSEQGGFGNEQFF.

Only a few counts were recorded for this clonotype. The chain joins TRBV25-1 to TRBJ2-5, with 12 bases lining up with TRBD2. Judging by the DNA end, TRBJ2-1 fits better; the J call may be wrong. CDR1 and CDR2 (germline): MGHDK, SYGVNS. The CDR3 runs to 17 residues. CDR3 protein: CASSDDLAGGSWNEQFF. The CDR3 DNA sequence: TGTGCCAGCAGTGATGATCTAGCGGGAGGGTCTTGGAATGAGCAGTTCTTC.

The chain combines TRBV7-2 with TRBJ2-7; D is undetermined. Germline values: CDR1 SGHTA, CDR2 FQGNSA. V lost 5 bases, J lost 0 bases, and 11 bases lay in between. The CDR3 is 14 residues long. CDR3 sequence reads: CASSPLKNSYEQYF. CDR3 DNA sequence: TGTGCCAGCAGCCCCCTCAAGAACTCCTACGAGCAGTACTTC.

The chain employs TRBV6-2 or TRBV6-3 and TRBJ2-2, with TRBD1 matching over 7 bases. V shed 6 bases, J shed 1 base, and the junction held 2 bases outside the gene matches. Germline assignment: CDR1 MNHEY and CDR2 SVGEGT. The CDR3 runs 14 residues. Written as DNA, the CDR3 is TGTGCCAGCAGATGGACAGGGAACACCGGGGAGCTGTTTTTT. Protein product: CASRWTGNTGELFF.

The V call is TRBV20-1, the J call TRBJ1-4; a possible D gene is TRBD1 (6 bases). The CDR3 totals 18 residues. Germline V gene data show CDR1 as DFQATT and CDR2 as SNEGSKA (reference sequence). V dropped 0 bases and J dropped 7 bases, with 24 bases sitting between them. The CDR3 nucleotides are TGCAGTGCTAGAGACCAACAGGGTTATACGGGGATGAGTGAAAAACTGTTTTTT. Protein: CSARDQQGYTGMSEKLFF.

This clonotype was counted a few times. The V and J genes are TRBV20-1 and TRBJ2-5, with TRBD2 matching 9 bases. The J call is in doubt because the DNA end fits TRBJ2-1 better. The CDR3 totals 16 residues. The germline V gene has CDR1 DFQATT and CDR2 SNEGSKA (reference sequence). DNA for the CDR3: TGCAGTGCTAGTAGCCTAGCGGGAACCGGGATCAATGAGCAGTTCTTC. It is translated as CSASSLAGTGINEQFF.

This clonotype was counted a few times. V usage is TRBV9 and J usage is TRBJ1-2, with 7 positions matching TRBD1. The trim removed 0 bases at V and 4 bases at J, leaving 6 bases unmatched. Germline CDR1 reads SGDLS; CDR2 reads YYNGEE. CDR3 length: 15 amino acids. Here the CDR3 DNA reads TGTGCCAGCAGCGTAGCCCAGGGGGGCCTCTATGGCTACACCTTC. The encoded protein is CASSVAQGGLYGYTF.